One and the same sample provided the 5 T cell receptor beta chains below, sequenced in a study of T cell changes during pregnancy in multiple sclerosis. Measured with immunoSEQ multiplex PCR; TCRdb has only the in-frame clones, and not every one. The repertoire consists of around 29,000 clones, with approximately 94% occurring once and the leading ten covering 5.7%. Sequenced here: CD8+ T cells from peripheral blood mononuclear cells, sampled before pregnancy. Receptors were obtained from a female donor with multiple sclerosis, enrolled in a pregnancy study.

The genes are TRBV2 and TRBJ1-5; unclear D gene. The CDR3 is 14 residues long. The V end lost 3 bases, the J end lost 0 bases, and 6 bases lay between the germline ends. Germline lookup yields CDR1 SNHLY and CDR2 FYNNEI. The CDR3 DNA is TGTGCCAGCAGTGAGCTAGATAGCAATCAGCCCCAGCATTTT. It yields the protein CASSELDSNQPQHF.

V usage is TRBV2 and J usage is TRBJ2-7; the match to TRBD2 covers 10 bases. V was pared by 10 bases and J by 3 bases, with 15 bases of the junction left unmatched. Germline V CDR1 and CDR2: SNHLY, FYNNEI. The CDR3 sequence is 16 residues long. The DNA for the CDR3 is TGTGCCATCACAACTATCGGGCTAGCGGGGGTCTACGAGCAGTACTTC. Translating gives CAITTIGLAGVYEQYF.

This clone was detected only a few times. The CDR3 bases are TGTGCCAGCAGCCCGGGGTCGACGGAGCAGTACTTC. Translated: CASSPGSTEQYF. The chain is built from TRBV7-9 and TRBJ2-7; TRBD2 might be the D (5 bases). There are 12 residues in the CDR3. The ends were cut back, 5 bases at V and 7 bases at J, with 12 bases in the middle. The germline gives CDR1 SEHNR, CDR2 FQNEAQ (reference sequence).

This chain connects TRBV11-3 to TRBJ2-3; tentative D call: TRBD2 (7 bases). CDR3 size: 15 residues. Trimming cost V 3 bases and J 4 bases, with 14 bases left between them. Germline assignment: CDR1 SGHNT and CDR2 YENEEA. CDR3 DNA: TGTGCCAGCAGCTTTGGGCGGGGGCTCGCAGATACGCAGTATTTT. Translated, it gives CASSFGRGLADTQYF.

The CDR3 bases are TGTGCCAGCTCGGGACTAGCCACCACCGGGGAGCTGTTTTTT. It encodes CASSGLATTGELFF. V gene TRBV7-6 combines with J gene TRBJ2-2, with TRBD2 identical over 9 bases. Germline lookup yields CDR1 SGHVS and CDR2 FNYEAQ. V shed 8 bases, J shed 4 bases, and the junction held 5 bases outside the gene matches. This CDR3 contains 14 residues.